The T cell receptor (beta chain) described here comes from a study of T cells after yellow fever vaccination. Study in general: For low cell numbers, libraries were made with SMART-Seq v4 Ultra Low Input. Study-wide points: Primary-vaccination clones mostly resurfaced post-booster (about 96% CD4, roughly 90% CD8).

The study made its TCR cDNA through 5'RACE template switching. That step introduced a universal primer site along with UMIs. TCRdb redid the calling of the 5' RACE reads with MiXCR, one entry per CDR3 protein. The sample holds hundreds of thousands of distinct CDR3 sequences; roughly an eighth are singletons and the top ten take about 15%. A few counts support this clonotype. What it binds is not known. The sequence derives from a man aged 25-45 years who received the YFV17D yellow fever vaccine. The sample was PBMCs, taken on the day of the yellow fever booster vaccination.

The CDR3 DNA reads TGCAGTGCCACGACTTCTTCCTACGAGCAGTACTTC. Its translation is CSATTSSYEQYF. The chain combines TRBV20-1 with TRBJ2-7; no firm D call. The germline V and J ends were trimmed by 6 bases and 1 base, with 10 bases remaining between them. Germline V lookup: CDR1 DFQATT, CDR2 SNEGSKA (reference sequence). The CDR3 loop spans 12 amino acids.